This TCR beta chain was profiled in a study of response to subunit inactivated influenza vaccine. TCRdb recomputed calls from the RT-PCR reads with MiXCR, one row per CDR3 protein. This sample carries more than 400,000 distinct CDR3 sequences, approximately 7.8% of them seen once, and the ten largest clones take around 14%. The CDR3 covers 13 residues. Unmatched junction bases numbered 6, after V lost 6 bases and J lost 4 bases. The germline CDR1 and CDR2 sequences are DFQATT and SNEGSKA (reference sequence). Regarding the study as a whole: The authors put forward the suggestion that each seasonal influenza vaccination may bring in only a limited number of new T cells.

This clonotype was recorded many times. Antigen unknown. The sequence derives from a man between 50 and 75 years old who received an inactivated influenza vaccine. Sample: PBMCs from blood, taken less than 30 months after vaccination. This chain links TRBV20-1 with TRBJ2-1; 7 nucleotides match TRBD1. The CDR3 coding sequence is TGCAGTGCAAGGGGGACAGCTTACAATGAGCAGTTCTTC. This gives the protein CSARGTAYNEQFF.